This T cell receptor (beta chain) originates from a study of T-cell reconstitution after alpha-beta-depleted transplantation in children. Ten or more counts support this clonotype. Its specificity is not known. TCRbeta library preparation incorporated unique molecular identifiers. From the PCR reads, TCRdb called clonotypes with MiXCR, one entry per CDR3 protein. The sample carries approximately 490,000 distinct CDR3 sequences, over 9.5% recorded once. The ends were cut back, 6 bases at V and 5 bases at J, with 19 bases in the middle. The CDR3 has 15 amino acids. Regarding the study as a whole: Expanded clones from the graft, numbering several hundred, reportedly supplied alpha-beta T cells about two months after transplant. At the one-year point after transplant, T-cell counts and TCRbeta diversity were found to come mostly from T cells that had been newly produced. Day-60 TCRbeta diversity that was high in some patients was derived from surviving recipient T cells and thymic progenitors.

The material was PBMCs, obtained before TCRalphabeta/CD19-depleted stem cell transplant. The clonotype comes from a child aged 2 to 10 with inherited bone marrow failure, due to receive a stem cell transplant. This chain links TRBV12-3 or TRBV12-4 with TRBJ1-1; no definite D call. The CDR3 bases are TGTGCCAGCAGGAACTGGGTAAGAGCGGAGACTGAAGCTTTCTTT. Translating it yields CASRNWVRAETEAFF.